The source of this TCR beta chain is a study of siplizumab effects on memory and regulatory T cells. Only in-frame clones appear in the TCRdb table, and some are missing; sequencing was by immunoSEQ multiplex PCR. The sample records fewer than 110,000 clones, 80% to 95% being singletons. Study-level points and caveats: There appeared to be greater diversity in naive T cells than in memory cells, and naive T cells seemed major contributors to the alloresponse. With siplizumab, mappable alloreactive CD4+ clones averaged approximately 69% Treg-derived, versus over 25% in controls.

This CDR3 is 16 amino acids long. Germline CDR1 and CDR2: SEHNR and FQNEAQ (reference sequence). J was trimmed by 2 bases and V by 1 base; bases with no gene match: 7. A remark on this clone: Its antigen is currently unknown.

Sequenced input: non-Treg CD4+ T cells sorted from blood. The chain is built from TRBV7-9 and TRBJ2-7; 8 bases are shared with TRBD1. This receptor was obtained from a human donor in good health. CDR3 sequence: CASSLGAGTGAYEQYF. CDR3 DNA: TGTGCCAGCAGCTTAGGGGCCGGGACAGGAGCCTACGAGCAGTACTTC.